The 24 T cell receptor beta chains reported below all come from one sample, sequenced in a study of post-analysis software for immune sequencing data (dated by TCRdb to between 2014 and 2017). The study at large found these results: Several TRBV segments, including TRBV5-6, TRBV5-1 and TRBV20-1, were significantly more frequent in patients than controls.

The library was generated by PCR. TCRdb lists the instrument as Illumina HiSeq 2500. To reduce PCR and sequencing biases, unique molecular identifiers were built into the TCR beta cDNA libraries. TCRdb reran the public reads through fastp at Q25 and MiXCR, keeping productive beta chains. Identical CDR3 protein sequences are pooled into one entry, listed with their most common genes and DNA. The sample has approximately 570,000 distinct CDR3 sequences on record, roughly 45% of them singletons. The ten largest clonotypes hold 1.5% to 2% of the sample. Which antigens these TCRs recognize remains unknown. The sequenced material came from blood. These receptor sequences come from a girl aged 10-17 years with multiple sclerosis.

The chain recombines TRBV6-6 with TRBJ2-2; tentatively, D is TRBD2 (5 bases). Per the germline V gene, CDR1 is MNHNY and CDR2 is SVGAGI (reference sequence). Trimming took 8 bases from V and 3 from J, leaving 16 bases between them. The CDR3 loop spans 15 amino acids. The CDR3 spells CASLKAVLYTGELFF. The DNA of the CDR3 is TGTGCCAGCCTAAAAGCGGTACTGTACACCGGGGAGCTGTTTTTT.

The CDR3 sequence: CASSLALSRWEQYF. CDR3 DNA sequence: TGTGCCAGCAGTTTAGCGCTGTCGAGATGGGAGCAGTACTTC. The chain couples TRBV12-3 or TRBV12-4 to TRBJ2-7; D ambiguous. This CDR3 is built from 14 residues. The germline V and J ends were trimmed by 0 bases and 7 bases, with 13 bases remaining between them.

The chain recombines TRBV20-1 with TRBJ1-5, with D possibly matching TRBD1 (6 bases). Per germline, CDR1 DFQATT and CDR2 SNEGSKA (reference sequence). CDR3 length equals 14 residues. V lost 5 bases and J lost 7, with 18 bases in between. The CDR3: CSAHRGGVRQPQHF. Here the CDR3 DNA reads TGCAGTGCTCATAGGGGGGGTGTGAGACAGCCCCAGCATTTT.

The rearrangement joins TRBV7-9 to TRBJ2-1; D possibly matches TRBD1 or TRBD2 (5 bases each). V was clipped by 5 bases and J by 13 bases, with 21 bases between them. Germline V CDR1 and CDR2: SEHNR, FQNEAQ (reference sequence). This CDR3 is built from 14 residues. CDR3 amino acids: CASSPSDGRGRQFF. The CDR3 DNA sequence: TGTGCCAGCAGCCCAAGTGACGGTCGGGGCCGACAGTTCTTC.

This clonotype was detected only a few times. The chain recombines TRBV28 with TRBJ2-7; D not certain. This CDR3 has 12 residues. The V and J ends lost 5 bases and 5 bases respectively, with 10 bases between them. CDR1 and CDR2 from the germline V gene are MDHEN and SYDVKM. The CDR3 spells CASSPDPHEQYF. CDR3 in DNA: TGTGCCAGCAGTCCTGATCCACACGAGCAGTACTTC.

J is TRBJ2-5 and V is TRBV4-1; no clear D. The V gene's germline CDR1 is MGHRA and CDR2 YSYEKL. This CDR3 comprises 15 residues. With 2 bases removed from V and 5 bases from J, the gap between germline ends came to 15 bases. The CDR3 protein is CASSQSGPTVETQYF. DNA of the CDR3: TGCGCCAGCAGCCAATCGGGTCCTACGGTGGAGACCCAGTACTTC.

This clonotype appeared a few times. This chain links TRBV12-3 or TRBV12-4 with TRBJ2-7; 9 bases align to TRBD1. The better agreement between TRBJ2-5 and the DNA end casts doubt on the J call. The CDR3 has 19 residues. CDR3 nucleotides: TGTGCCAGCAGTTTATGGGGGACAGGGAGGAGTTTCAGCCAAGAGACCCAGTACTTC. It specifies CASSLWGTGRSFSQETQYF.

For this clonotype: A much more abundant neighbour one base away suggests this may be a read error. The chain uses TRBV7-2 and TRBJ1-2; perhaps TRBD1 as D (5 bases). CDR1 SGHTA and CDR2 FQGNSA come from the germline V gene. V lost 5 bases, J lost 4 bases, and 8 bases lay in between. CDR3 length: 12 amino acids. Here the CDR3 reads CASSPGIYGYTF. For the CDR3, the DNA is TGTGCCAGCAGCCCAGGGATCTATGGCTACACCTTC.

This rearrangement joins TRBV4-2 to TRBJ2-4, with 9 bases fitting TRBD2. The CDR3 is 19 amino acids. Trimming at V came to 0 bases and at J to 7 bases, leaving 16 bases not matched to a gene. CDR1 is LGHNA, CDR2 YNFKEQ, per germline. CDR3 sequence (DNA): TGTGCCAGCAGCCAAGATCGAAGGCGGCGGGAGGGCCGAGGGAACATTCAGTACTTC. The encoded protein is CASSQDRRRREGRGNIQYF.

The chain couples TRBV20-1 to TRBJ2-1, with 12 bases matching TRBD2. This CDR3 has 17 residues. Trimming at V came to 3 bases and at J to 4 bases, leaving 10 bases not matched to a gene. Per germline, CDR1 DFQATT and CDR2 SNEGSKA (reference sequence). CDR3 loop: CSARTSGGSRSYNEQFF. In DNA, the CDR3 is TGCAGTGCTAGGACTAGCGGGGGTTCGAGATCGTACAATGAGCAGTTCTTC.

On this clonotype itself: A junction end diverges from the germline sequence, so it may reflect a read error. V usage is TRBV12-3 or TRBV12-4 and J usage is TRBJ2-3; 14 positions agree with TRBD2. The CDR3 is made up of 19 amino acids. CDR3 sequence: CASSLDRLGTSGRADMQYF. CDR3 DNA sequence: TGTGCCAGCAGTTTAGACCGATTGGGGACTAGCGGGAGAGCAGATATGCAGTATTTT.

This rearrangement joins TRBV27 to TRBJ2-4; TRBD1 agrees at 7 bases. There are 12 residues in the CDR3. Germline CDR1 is MNHEY and CDR2 is SMNVEV (reference sequence). J was trimmed by 14 bases and V by 5 bases; bases with no gene match: 9. This chain's CDR3 is CASSETGMRKYF. CDR3 coding DNA: TGTGCCAGCAGTGAGACAGGGATGAGGAAGTACTTC.

This clonotype came up a few times. J is TRBJ2-7 and V is TRBV12-3 or TRBV12-4; 10 bases align to TRBD2. This CDR3 has 14 amino acids. V lost 2 bases to trimming and J lost 6 bases; unmatched junction nucleotides: 4. In DNA, the CDR3 is TGTGCCAGCAGTTTAAAGCGGGAGGGACGCGAGCAGTACTTC. This translates into CASSLKREGREQYF.

The chain employs TRBV12-3 or TRBV12-4 and TRBJ2-7, with TRBD2 identical over 7 bases. The CDR3 extends over 14 amino acids. The V segment lost 0 bases and the J segment 5 bases; nucleotides outside the gene matches: 4. This CDR3 is CASSLALAADEQYF. The CDR3 DNA sequence: TGTGCCAGCAGTTTAGCTCTAGCGGCCGACGAGCAGTACTTC.

There are a few counts of this clonotype. This sequence joins TRBV6-6 and TRBJ1-1; 8 nucleotides align to TRBD1. J was trimmed by 1 base and V by 5 bases; bases with no gene match: 6. CDR3 length: 15 amino acids. From germline, CDR1 is MNHNY and CDR2 SVGAGI (reference sequence). CDR3 in DNA: TGTGCCAGCAGTATGACAGGGGTGAAGAACACTGAAGCTTTCTTT. Protein sequence: CASSMTGVKNTEAFF.

This clonotype was observed once. The chain couples TRBV6-6 to TRBJ1-2; 11 nucleotides agree with TRBD1. Per germline, CDR1 MNHNY and CDR2 SVGAGI (reference sequence). J was trimmed by 6 bases and V by 6 bases; bases with no gene match: 9. The CDR3 covers 15 residues. Here the CDR3 reads CASSGPDRGRNGYTF. DNA of the CDR3: TGTGCCAGCAGCGGACCGGACAGGGGGCGAAATGGCTACACCTTC.

This sequence joins TRBV7-8 and TRBJ2-1, with D possibly matching TRBD2 (5 bases). The end of the DNA aligns better with TRBJ2-7, so the J call may be wrong. This CDR3 spans 12 amino acids. Germline lookup yields CDR1 SGHVS and CDR2 FQNEAQ. CDR3 in amino acids: CAAGSSYNEQYF. CDR3 bases: TGTGCCGCGGGCAGCTCCTACAATGAGCAGTACTTC.

The chain is built from TRBV10-3 and TRBJ2-7; tentatively, D is TRBD2 (6 bases). The CDR3 is 14 amino acids. V gave up 0 bases and J gave up 3 bases, with 9 bases separating them. In germline, CDR1 is ENHRY, CDR2 SYGVKD. CDR3 sequence reads: CAISESGGGYEQYF. The CDR3 nucleotides read TGTGCCATCAGTGAGTCCGGGGGAGGCTACGAGCAGTACTTC.

The rearrangement uses TRBV3-1 and TRBJ1-2, with 7 positions matching TRBD1. Germline CDR1 is LGHDT and CDR2 is YNNKEL (reference sequence). The CDR3 totals 14 residues. V lost 5 bases to trimming and J lost 6 bases; unmatched junction nucleotides: 9. The DNA of the CDR3 is TGTGCCAGCAGCGATACAGGGGCTGAGAATGGCTACACCTTC. This codes for CASSDTGAENGYTF.

The chain combines TRBV12-3 or TRBV12-4 with TRBJ1-6, with TRBD1 as a possible D gene (6 bases). The CDR3 contains 14 residues. The V end lost 5 bases, the J end lost 10 bases, and 15 bases lay between the germline ends. This CDR3 reads CASSKTGGLSPLHF. In DNA, the CDR3 is TGTGCCAGCAGTAAGACGGGGGGCCTGTCACCCCTCCACTTT.

This clonotype was counted between two and nine times. V gene TRBV11-2 combines with J gene TRBJ1-2, with D possibly being TRBD1 (6 bases). Trimming took 0 bases from V and 5 from J, leaving 13 bases between them. Germline V lookup: CDR1 SGHAT, CDR2 FQNNGV. The CDR3 runs to 15 residues. Written as DNA, the CDR3 is TGTGCCAGCAGCTTAGAATCGGGACATTCTTATGGCTACACCTTC. Amino acids: CASSLESGHSYGYTF.

This clonotype was detected a few times. The gene calls are TRBV5-1 and TRBJ1-4, with no clear D. The CDR3 is made up of 15 amino acids. V gave up 0 bases and J gave up 0 bases, with 6 bases separating them. CDR1 SGHRS and CDR2 YFSETQ come from the germline V gene. This chain's CDR3 is CASSLGQSTNEKLFF. The CDR3 DNA reads as TGCGCCAGCAGCTTGGGGCAGTCAACTAATGAAAAACTGTTTTTT.

This clonotype was observed a few times. The J gene is TRBJ2-5, the V gene TRBV29-1; D unclear. CDR1 and CDR2 from the germline V gene are SQVTM and ANQGSEA. The CDR3 extends over 10 amino acids. This CDR3 is CSAGEETQYF. DNA for the CDR3: TGCAGTGCTGGAGAAGAGACCCAGTACTTC. The full variable domain, rest sourced from reference TRBV29-1 and TRBJ2-5, is SAVISQKPSRDICQRGTSLTIQCQVDSQVTMMFWYRQQPGQSLTLIATANQGSEATYESGFVIDKFPISRPNLTFSTLTVSNMSPEDSSIYLCSAGEETQYFGPGTRLLVL.

The V gene is TRBV5-1, the J gene TRBJ2-7; 8 bases line up with TRBD1. This CDR3 region has 13 residues. Germline V gene lookup returns CDR1 SGHRS and CDR2 YFSETQ. The trim removed 4 bases at V and 4 bases at J, leaving 4 bases unmatched. The CDR3 region is CASSVDRAYEQYF. CDR3 DNA sequence: TGCGCCAGCAGCGTGGACAGGGCGTACGAGCAGTACTTC.